Described below is a single TCR beta chain sequence and its context. This specimen belongs to a study of CD8 T cells in Susac syndrome. Negative isolation yielded CD8+ and CD4+ T cells; FACS enriched TEMRA cells. Trimming took off 0 bases at V and 4 bases at J, with 9 bases between the two ends. There are 14 residues in the CDR3. Germline V gene data show CDR1 as LGHDT and CDR2 as YNNKEL (reference sequence). RNA in amounts of roughly 0.5 to 1 ug was reverse transcribed with random hexamers. Amplification of TCR beta CDR3 by immunoSEQ multiplex PCR spanned 54 Vbeta and 13 Jbeta. In TCRdb, the immunoSEQ multiplex PCR reads were re-called with MiXCR into one record per CDR3 protein. The data show roughly 200,000 distinct CDR3 sequences, 85% to 95% seen once.

The specimen was CD4+ T cells from PBMCs. The source of this sequence is a human donor with multiple sclerosis. This sequence joins TRBV3-1 and TRBJ1-2; D unresolved. For the CDR3, the DNA is TGTGCCAGCAGCCAAGAAGAGACGGCCTATGGCTACACCTTC. Its protein is CASSQEETAYGYTF.